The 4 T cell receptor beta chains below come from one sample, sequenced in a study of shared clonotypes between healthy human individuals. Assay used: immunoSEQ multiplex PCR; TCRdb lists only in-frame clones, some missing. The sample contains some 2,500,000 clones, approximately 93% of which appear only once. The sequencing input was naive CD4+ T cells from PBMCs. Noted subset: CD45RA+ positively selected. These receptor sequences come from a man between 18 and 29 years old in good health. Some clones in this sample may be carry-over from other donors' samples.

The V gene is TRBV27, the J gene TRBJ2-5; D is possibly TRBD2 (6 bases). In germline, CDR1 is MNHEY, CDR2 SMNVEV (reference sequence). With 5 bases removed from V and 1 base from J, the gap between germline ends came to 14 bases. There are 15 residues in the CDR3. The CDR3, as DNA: TGTGCCAGCAGTCAACGGACTACCTTCCAAGAGACCCAGTACTTC. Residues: CASSQRTTFQETQYF.

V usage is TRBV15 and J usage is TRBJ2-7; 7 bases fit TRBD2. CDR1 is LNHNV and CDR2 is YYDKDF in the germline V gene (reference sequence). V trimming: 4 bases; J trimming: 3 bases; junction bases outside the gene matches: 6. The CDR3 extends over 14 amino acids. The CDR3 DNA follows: TGTGCCACCAGCATCCTAACGGGAGGCTACGAGCAGTACTTC. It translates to CATSILTGGYEQYF.

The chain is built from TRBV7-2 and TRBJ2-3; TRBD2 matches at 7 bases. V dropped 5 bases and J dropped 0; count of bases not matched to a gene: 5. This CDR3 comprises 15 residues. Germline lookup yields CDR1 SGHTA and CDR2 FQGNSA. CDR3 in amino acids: CASSQSGASTDTQYF. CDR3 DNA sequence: TGTGCCAGCAGCCAAAGCGGGGCTAGCACAGATACGCAGTATTTT.

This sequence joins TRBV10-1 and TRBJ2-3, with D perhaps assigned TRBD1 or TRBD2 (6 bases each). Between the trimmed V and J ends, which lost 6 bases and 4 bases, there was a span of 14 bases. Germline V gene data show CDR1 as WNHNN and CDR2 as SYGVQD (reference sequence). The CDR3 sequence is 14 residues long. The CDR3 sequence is CASRWDIAADTQYF. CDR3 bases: TGCGCCAGCAGATGGGACATAGCGGCAGATACGCAGTATTTT.